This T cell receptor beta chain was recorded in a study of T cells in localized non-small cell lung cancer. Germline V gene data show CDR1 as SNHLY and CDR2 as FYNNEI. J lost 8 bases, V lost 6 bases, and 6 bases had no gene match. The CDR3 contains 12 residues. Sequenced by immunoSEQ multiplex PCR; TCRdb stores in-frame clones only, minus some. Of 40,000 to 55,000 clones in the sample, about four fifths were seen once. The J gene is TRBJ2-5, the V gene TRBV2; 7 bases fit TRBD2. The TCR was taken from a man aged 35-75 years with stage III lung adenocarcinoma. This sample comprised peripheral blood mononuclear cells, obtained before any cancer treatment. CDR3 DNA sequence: TGTGCCAGCAGGAGGGAGGGTCGCACCCAGTACTTC. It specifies CASRREGRTQYF.